The 29 T cell receptor beta chains given below trace back to one sample, sequenced in a study of T cells in Graves' hyperthyroidism and ophthalmopathy. TCR beta CDR3 regions were amplified from RNA transcripts. The primer set for the first-round RT-PCR of the TCR CDR3 was HTBI. One entry per CDR3 protein, called by TCRdb with MiXCR from the multiplex PCR reads. The sample lists a few hundred thousand distinct CDR3 sequences; more than 15% were seen once. Material: blood. All receptors derive from a woman aged 18-30 years with Graves' ophthalmopathy.

Written as DNA, the CDR3 is TGTGCCAGCAGTCCCCTTTTTGAAAGCGGTCCCTACAATGAGCAGTTCTTC. Its translation is CASSPLFESGPYNEQFF. This chain connects TRBV28 to TRBJ2-1; the D gene is possibly TRBD2 (5 bases). Germline V gene sequence: CDR1 MDHEN, CDR2 SYDVKM. Trimming stripped 5 bases from V and 2 bases from J, with 19 bases between. The CDR3 consists of 17 residues.

This clonotype was picked up a small number of times. This rearrangement joins TRBV18 to TRBJ2-5; D possibly corresponds to TRBD2 (6 bases). There are 17 residues in the CDR3. From germline, CDR1 is KGHSH and CDR2 LQKENI. V lost 2 bases and J lost 7, with 23 bases in between. The CDR3 here is CASSPRLLAGSSGTQYF. DNA for the CDR3: TGTGCCAGCTCACCAAGACTTCTTGCGGGGAGCTCCGGGACCCAGTACTTC.

The V and J genes are TRBV5-1 and TRBJ1-5; no clear D. This CDR3 contains 18 residues. The ends were cut back, 3 bases at V and 10 bases at J, with 29 bases in the middle. Germline V gene lookup returns CDR1 SGHRS and CDR2 YFSETQ. The CDR3 spells CASSSQVRNKYYNQPQHF. CDR3 DNA sequence: TGCGCCAGCAGCTCGCAAGTCCGAAACAAATATTACAACCAACCCCAGCATTTT.

This sequence joins TRBV6-2 or TRBV6-3 and TRBJ2-2, with D tentatively TRBD2 (6 bases). Between the trimmed V and J ends, which lost 8 bases and 2 bases, there was a span of 15 bases. Germline V gene sequence: CDR1 MNHEY, CDR2 SVGEGT. The CDR3 loop spans 15 amino acids. The CDR3 loop is CASGLARINTGELFF. The CDR3, as DNA: TGTGCCAGCGGGCTAGCGAGAATAAACACCGGGGAGCTGTTTTTT.

This clonotype was found many times. The chain joins TRBV28 to TRBJ1-1; D is ambiguous. CDR1 MDHEN and CDR2 SYDVKM come from the germline V gene. V was cut by 1 base and J by 3 bases, with 12 bases left in between. This CDR3 has 15 amino acids. This chain's CDR3 is CASSLLRLRDTEAFF. The CDR3 nucleotides are TGTGCCAGCAGTTTATTGAGGTTGAGGGACACTGAAGCTTTCTTT.

This clonotype was counted many times. The chain has TRBV6-6 and TRBJ1-5; D ambiguous. There are 13 residues in the CDR3. Trimming shortened V by 0 bases and J by 7 bases, and 7 bases separated the two germline ends. Germline CDR1 reads MNHNY; CDR2 reads SVGAGI (reference sequence). For the CDR3, the DNA is TGTGCCAGCAGTTACTCGAAGGACCAGCCCCAGCATTTT. Its translation is CASSYSKDQPQHF.

This clonotype came up a few times. The chain recombines TRBV4-1 with TRBJ2-7; possibly TRBD2 for D (5 bases). The germline V gene encodes CDR1 MGHRA and CDR2 YSYEKL. The CDR3 runs 16 residues. V dropped 1 base and J dropped 1 base, with 14 bases sitting between them. CDR3 bases: TGCGCCAGCAGCCAAGTGGTCGGGGATTGGTCCTACGAGCAGTACTTC. This gives the protein CASSQVVGDWSYEQYF.

This clonotype appeared many times. The V call is TRBV2, the J call TRBJ1-4, with 7 bases lining up with TRBD1. The CDR3 sequence is 15 residues long. The V gene end was trimmed by 8 bases and the J gene end by 3 bases; junction bases not matched to a gene: 9. In germline, CDR1 is SNHLY, CDR2 FYNNEI. The CDR3 DNA sequence: TGTGCCAGCGGAGAAGGGGGCACGGCTAATGAAAAACTGTTTTTT. This gives the protein CASGEGGTANEKLFF.

This clonotype was observed a few times. This chain uses TRBV19 with TRBJ2-1; D is tentatively TRBD1 or TRBD2 (5 bases each). The CDR3 extends over 15 amino acids. Germline loops: CDR1 LNHDA, CDR2 SQIVND (reference sequence). The germline V and J ends were trimmed by 2 bases and 5 bases, with 13 bases remaining between them. CDR3 coding DNA: TGTGCCAGTAGTATACGTGGGGGTATCAACAATGAGCAGTTCTTC. The encoded protein is CASSIRGGINNEQFF. The full variable domain, in which reference TRBV19 and TRBJ2-1 provide the parts outside the CDR3, is DGGITQSPKYLFRKEGQNVTLSCEQNLNHDAMYWYRQDPGQGLRLIYYSQIVNDFQKGDIAEGYSVSREKKESFPLTVTSAQKNPTAFYLCASSIRGGINNEQFFGPGTRLTVL.

This clonotype was observed a few times. The chain uses TRBV9 and TRBJ1-3; no firm D call. V was trimmed by 0 bases and J by 0 bases, leaving 4 bases between them. From germline, CDR1 is SGDLS and CDR2 YYNGEE. There are 14 residues in the CDR3. The CDR3: CASSVGVSGNTIYF. CDR3 coding DNA: TGTGCCAGCAGCGTAGGGGTCTCTGGAAACACCATATATTTT.

This clonotype was recorded a few times. V usage is TRBV7-3 and J usage is TRBJ2-3, with 12 bases lining up with TRBD2. J lost 5 bases, V lost 1 base, and 7 bases had no gene match. The CDR3 is made up of 17 amino acids. Looked up from germline, CDR1 is SGHTA and CDR2 is FQGTGA. CDR3 bases: TGTGCCAGCAGCTTAAGGTCTAGCGGGGGGGATATAGATACGCAGTATTTT. The encoded protein is CASSLRSSGGDIDTQYF.

The CDR3 protein is CASSFAAGTGMTEKLFF. The CDR3 DNA is TGTGCCAGCAGTTTTGCCGCCGGGACAGGGATGACTGAAAAACTGTTTTTT. This sequence joins TRBV27 and TRBJ1-4, with 9 bases that match TRBD1. This CDR3 has 17 residues. V trimming: 3 bases; J trimming: 7 bases; junction bases outside the gene matches: 12. CDR1 and CDR2 (germline): MNHEY, SMNVEV (reference sequence).

Many counts were recorded for this clonotype. This chain connects TRBV20-1 to TRBJ2-5; 7 positions agree with TRBD1. There are 11 residues in the CDR3. The germline CDR1 and CDR2 sequences are DFQATT and SNEGSKA (reference sequence). Trimming removed 7 bases from V and 6 bases from J; junction bases left unmatched: 5. CDR3 coding DNA: TGCAGTGTCGAACAGGGGAAGACCCAGTACTTC. Encoded protein: CSVEQGKTQYF.

This clonotype was found many times. This chain connects TRBV12-3 or TRBV12-4 to TRBJ2-1; no reliable D call. Trimming removed 1 base at V and 5 bases at J, with 6 bases between. The length of the CDR3 is 13 residues. The CDR3 region is CASSLDNNNEQFF. CDR3 bases: TGTGCCAGCAGTTTAGATAACAACAATGAGCAGTTCTTC.

This clonotype has only a few counts. The gene calls are TRBV5-4 and TRBJ2-4; tentatively, D is TRBD2 (5 bases). CDR1 and CDR2 from the germline V gene are SGHNT and YYREEE (reference sequence). Trimming pared 0 bases from V and 3 bases from J, leaving 7 bases between. The CDR3 totals 14 residues. CDR3 nucleotide sequence: TGTGCCAGCAGCTTGGCCCGGGACAAAAACATTCAGTACTTC. As protein: CASSLARDKNIQYF. The entire variable domain, with the rest obtained from reference TRBV5-4 and TRBJ2-4, is as follows: ETGVTQSPTHLIKTRGQQVTLRCSSQSGHNTVSWYQQALGQGPQFIFQYYREEENGRGNFPPRFSGLQFPNYSSELNVNALELDDSALYLCASSLARDKNIQYFGAGTRLSVL.

This clonotype appeared many times. The V and J genes are TRBV30 and TRBJ1-3; D not certain. Germline CDR1 is GTSNPN and CDR2 is SVGIG (reference sequence). The CDR3 totals 12 residues. V lost 2 bases and J 4 bases, leaving 6 bases between the germline ends. The CDR3 sequence is CAWSINGNTIYF. The CDR3 coding sequence is TGTGCCTGGAGTATAAACGGAAACACCATATATTTT.

The chain combines TRBV5-1 with TRBJ1-3; D unresolved. Per the germline V gene, CDR1 is SGHRS and CDR2 is YFSETQ. Trimming removed 4 bases at V and 0 bases at J, with 8 bases between. The CDR3 runs 14 residues. CDR3 residues: CASSPSSSGNTIYF. The DNA of the CDR3 is TGCGCCAGCAGCCCATCGAGCTCTGGAAACACCATATATTTT.

This clonotype was recorded many times. The rearrangement joins TRBV6-1 to TRBJ2-1; possibly TRBD1 or TRBD2 for D (5 bases each). V dropped 6 bases and J dropped 7 bases, with 19 bases sitting between them. Germline assignment: CDR1 MNHNS and CDR2 SASEGT. The CDR3 loop spans 15 amino acids. In nucleotides, the CDR3 is TGTGCCAGCAGCCCCGGGTCCGCCTGGGGGAATGAGCAGTTCTTC. Amino acids: CASSPGSAWGNEQFF.

The V gene is TRBV20-1, the J gene TRBJ2-5; TRBD2 agrees at 7 bases. The V segment lost 3 bases and the J segment 5 bases; nucleotides outside the gene matches: 21. This CDR3 has 18 amino acids. Germline-derived CDR1 and CDR2 are DFQATT and SNEGSKA (reference sequence). The CDR3 loop reads CSASPSLIGGSGLETQYF. DNA for the CDR3: TGCAGTGCTAGTCCCTCTTTAATTGGCGGGAGTGGGTTGGAGACCCAGTACTTC.

The J gene is TRBJ1-2, the V gene TRBV4-3, with 9 bases matching TRBD1. The CDR3 runs 16 residues. Per germline, CDR1 LGHNA and CDR2 YSLEER. V was clipped by 2 bases and J by 8 bases; unmatched bases: 12. The CDR3 DNA is TGCGCCAGCAGCCAATACCCCCGGGACAGGGCCGTAGGCTACACCTTC. As protein: CASSQYPRDRAVGYTF.

This clonotype has a count of ten or more. V usage is TRBV30 and J usage is TRBJ1-5, with D uncertain. The germline V gene has CDR1 GTSNPN and CDR2 SVGIG (reference sequence). The length of the CDR3 is 13 residues. With 4 bases removed from V and 0 bases from J, the gap between germline ends came to 7 bases. CDR3 coding DNA: TGTGCCTGGACCAGAGGTAGCAATCAGCCCCAGCATTTT. It specifies CAWTRGSNQPQHF.

V usage is TRBV20-1 and J usage is TRBJ2-7, with 10 bases identical to TRBD2. This CDR3 is 13 amino acids long. With 4 bases clipped from V and 3 bases from J, the junction kept 3 bases outside the gene matches. Per the germline V gene, CDR1 is DFQATT and CDR2 is SNEGSKA (reference sequence). Written as DNA, the CDR3 is TGCAGTGCTAAATCTAGCGGGAGCTACGAGCAGTACTTC. Translation gives CSAKSSGSYEQYF.

Ten or more counts support this clonotype. J is TRBJ2-7 and V is TRBV2; D unclear. Germline V gives CDR1 SNHLY, CDR2 FYNNEI. The ends were cut back, 2 bases at V and 1 base at J, with 12 bases in the middle. The CDR3 is 15 amino acids. CDR3: CASSERSLNSYEQYF. CDR3 nucleotides: TGTGCCAGCAGTGAAAGGTCACTGAATTCCTACGAGCAGTACTTC.

This clonotype has more than one count but fewer than ten. A much larger clone differs from this one at a single base, so this may be a read error. The CDR3 region has the DNA TGTGCCAGCGGCCACTTGGCGGGAGGCATTTACAATGAGCAGTTCTTC. Encoded protein: CASGHLAGGIYNEQFF. The chain links TRBV11-1 to TRBJ2-1, with TRBD2 identical over 8 bases. CDR3 length equals 16 residues. Germline-derived CDR1 and CDR2 are SGHAT and FQDESV (reference sequence). The ends lost 8 bases at V and 4 bases at J; junction bases unmatched: 13.

A few counts support this clonotype. The rearrangement links TRBV30 to TRBJ1-5, with D perhaps TRBD1 (5 bases). This CDR3 comprises 14 residues. Trimming took off 2 bases at V and 5 bases at J, with 13 bases between the two ends. Germline CDR1 reads GTSNPN; CDR2 reads SVGIG (reference sequence). This CDR3 reads CAWSLGWGDQPQHF. As DNA, the CDR3 is TGTGCCTGGAGTCTAGGGTGGGGGGATCAGCCCCAGCATTTT.

This clonotype has a count of ten or more. The chain links TRBV20-1 to TRBJ2-1; maybe TRBD2 (5 bases). Trimming left V 6 bases short and J 7 bases short, with 10 bases between. The CDR3 loop spans 11 amino acids. Germline V lookup: CDR1 DFQATT, CDR2 SNEGSKA (reference sequence). The CDR3 is CSAAEVNEQFF. The CDR3 DNA sequence: TGCAGTGCCGCGGAGGTGAATGAGCAGTTCTTC.

Many counts were recorded for this clonotype. The rearrangement uses TRBV28 and TRBJ2-7; 9 bases agree with TRBD1. V shed 5 bases and J 3 bases; nucleotides not matched to a gene: 8. Germline CDR1 and CDR2: MDHEN and SYDVKM. This CDR3 comprises 15 residues. The CDR3 sequence is CASSHIDRGGYEQYF. The DNA for the CDR3 is TGTGCCAGCAGTCACATCGACAGGGGGGGCTACGAGCAGTACTTC.

This clonotype showed up just a few times. This may arise from a read error, as a much more abundant clone is one base away. The rearrangement uses TRBV6-1 and TRBJ1-1; D may be TRBD1 (5 bases). Germline V gene lookup returns CDR1 MNHNS and CDR2 SASEGT. Trimming took off 6 bases at V and 11 bases at J, with 19 bases between the two ends. This CDR3 is built from 13 residues. The CDR3 DNA is TGTGCCAGCAGCAACCCGGGGCCCACGAGTGCTTTCTTT. Protein product: CASSNPGPTSAFF.

At least ten counts were recorded for this clonotype. J is TRBJ2-1 and V is TRBV7-8; the D is unclear. Trimming pared 1 base from V and 3 bases from J, leaving 7 bases between. The CDR3 runs 14 residues. Per the germline V gene, CDR1 is SGHVS and CDR2 is FQNEAQ. The CDR3 region has the DNA TGTGCCAGCAGCTTAGAGTCAGACTACAATGAGCAGTTCTTC. It specifies CASSLESDYNEQFF.